This T cell receptor beta chain is from a study of identical twins (dated by TCRdb to between 2015 and 2016). Regarding the research as a whole: TCR alpha and beta repertoires from monozygotic twins, unrelated adults of various ages and cord blood were deep-sequenced to test whether fetal clonotypes persist. Replicate twin experiments were performed at different times using different library preparation protocols to rule out contamination. The research as a whole found: Compared with coincidental sharing between unrelated individuals, out-of-frame TCR alpha sequences shared between twins had an excess of sequences with low generation probability. A weaker excess of twin sharing was found in beta out-of-frame sequences because the signal-to-noise ratio was lowered by fewer shared sequences. Recombination models systematically underestimated out-of-frame TCR alpha sharing in monozygotic twins but agreed with sharing between unrelated individuals. Conclusions relied on cross-sectional statistical analysis, since the same donors could not be followed over many years. Invariant T cells such as MAIT and iNKT could partly confound zero-insertion analyses, though diverse VJ usage argued against this for most clonotypes. Abundant cord blood beta clonotypes had fewer insertions, young adult naive repertoires showed a similar but weaker trend, and memory repertoires showed no such trend.

The CDR3 runs 14 amino acids, cysteine and phenylalanine included. Solely the CDR3 DNA is kept, with 42 bases framed from the first base. The germline V gene (reference sequence) specifies DFQATT as CDR1 and SNEGSKA as CDR2. The germline ends are 15 bases apart after V is trimmed by 3 bases and J by 4 bases. This clonotype occurred a few times. This clone's antigen is unknown. No qualities accompany the bases; no much larger clone lies one base away. Only healthy Caucasian donors were included. Three pairs of female monozygotic twins, all aged about 18 to 30 years, were included in the twin cohort. Peripheral blood mononuclear cells were used as the source from which RNA for TCR libraries was isolated. The receptor library was made with 5' RACE. The instrument given in TCRdb is Illumina HiSeq 2000. A universal primer binding site was introduced by template switching, and a unique molecular identifier was present in the final cDNA, enabling accurate counting of TCR cDNA molecules. Specific primers in the conserved constant-segment region were used to synthesize first-strand cDNA for TCR alpha and beta chains. Each cDNA library was double barcoded, with a SMART-Mk sample barcode plus Illumina barcodes, to control for contamination. TruSeq adapter sequences and Illumina sample barcodes were added in two successive PCR steps. The Illumina HiSeq platform was used with custom primers to sequence TCR alpha and beta cDNA libraries. The study's processing was this. Unique molecular identifiers were extracted from raw reads with MiGEC, and CDR3 positions were determined with MiXCR. Recombination models were inferred per individual with the repgenHMM and IGoR tools using an EM algorithm. The tcR package in R was used for shared clonotype analysis, with sharing normalized by the product of cloneset sizes. To study raw recombination free of thymic and clonal selection effects, out-of-frame nonproductive sequences were analyzed. The raw public reads went through TCRdb reprocessing: fastp at Q25, MiXCR clone calling, in-frame beta chains kept. Duplicate CDR3 protein sequences are folded into a single record with the most common DNA and genes. What appears here as the V and J calls and clone size reflects TCRdb's work, not the paper's. The sample table records approximately 680,000 distinct CDR3 sequences; 7.1% of these occur just once. The ten largest make up 1.5% to 2% of the sample.

This sample also belongs to another study, concerning yellow fever vaccine responses in identical twins. The second study's paper adds: According to the authors, the vaccine-induced T cell response in identical twins seemed to be partly convergent and partly specific to each individual. In the study, vaccine-responding T cell clones were precisely tracked in identical twins.

This receptor was obtained from a woman aged 18-29 years in good health. The V and J segments used are TRBV20-1 and TRBJ1-1; the D gene is perhaps TRBD1, on 6 matching bases. Sequencing input: PBMCs. CDR3 sequence: CSARGDKALTEAFF. Read as DNA, the sequence is TGCAGTGCTAGGGGGGACAAGGCCCTCACTGAAGCTTTCTTT.